A single sample gave rise to the 26 T cell receptor beta chains below, sequenced in a study of T cell changes during pregnancy in multiple sclerosis. Data came from immunoSEQ multiplex PCR; TCRdb stores just in-frame clones and leaves some out. The data hold 65,000 to 95,000 clones, with about 93% observed a single time. This specimen consisted of peripheral blood, obtained in the second trimester of pregnancy. These TCRs come from a female donor in good health, enrolled as a control in a pregnancy study.

The CDR3, as DNA: TGTGCCAGCAGCTTTTATGCTACCTACGAGCAGTACTTC. Its protein product is CASSFYATYEQYF. This chain uses TRBV11-1 with TRBJ2-7, with D unresolved. The germline V gene has CDR1 SGHAT and CDR2 FQDESV (reference sequence). The CDR3 runs to 13 residues. Trimming shortened V by 3 bases and J by 2 bases, and 8 bases separated the two germline ends.

This rearrangement joins TRBV27 to TRBJ2-7; TRBD2 agrees at 12 bases. V was pared by 4 bases and J by 4 bases, with 8 bases of the junction left unmatched. Germline CDR1 is MNHEY and CDR2 is SMNVEV (reference sequence). The CDR3 is made up of 16 amino acids. This CDR3 is CASSSVTSGRPYEQYF. DNA of the CDR3: TGTGCCAGCAGTTCCGTGACTAGCGGGAGACCTTACGAGCAGTACTTC.

The rearrangement joins TRBV7-2 to TRBJ1-2; 10 nucleotides match TRBD1. The CDR3 consists of 14 residues. Germline V gives CDR1 SGHTA, CDR2 FQGNSA. The J segment lost 8 bases and the V segment lost 5 bases, leaving 8 bases of the junction unmatched. The CDR3 DNA is TGTGCCAGCAGCACAGATCGGACAGGGGGAGGCTACACCTTC. As protein: CASSTDRTGGGYTF.

To note about this clone: A junction boundary mismatches the germline segment, possibly from a read error. CDR3: CASSTYSDNEQFF. The CDR3 nucleotides are TGTGCCAGCAGTACTTACTCCGACAATGAGCAGTTCTTC. The chain recombines TRBV28 with TRBJ2-1; no reliable D call. In germline, CDR1 is MDHEN, CDR2 SYDVKM. The CDR3 consists of 13 residues.

Concerning this clone itself: Relative to the germline gene, one junction end is altered; a read error may explain this. V gene TRBV27 combines with J gene TRBJ2-7; 8 bases match TRBD1. This CDR3 contains 15 residues. The germline V gene encodes CDR1 MNHEY and CDR2 SMNVEV (reference sequence). The chain's CDR3 is CASSVSGTGNYEQYF. CDR3 nucleotides: TGTGCCAGCAGTGTATCCGGGACAGGTAACTACGAGCAGTACTTC.

The chain joins TRBV6-4 to TRBJ2-1, with 13 bases that match TRBD2. CDR3 size: 15 residues. In germline, CDR1 is MRHNA, CDR2 SNTAGT. Unmatched junction bases numbered 7, after V lost 6 bases and J lost 8 bases. The CDR3 DNA sequence: TGTGCCAGCAGCCCCGGGACTAGCGGGAAGTATGAGCAGTTCTTC. Amino acids: CASSPGTSGKYEQFF.

The rearrangement uses TRBV7-9 and TRBJ1-4, with a weak D call TRBD1 (6 bases). This CDR3 has 17 residues. The germline V gene has CDR1 SEHNR and CDR2 FQNEAQ (reference sequence). Trimming took off 5 bases at V and 4 bases at J, with 20 bases between the two ends. The CDR3 protein is CASSPSWDKQNNEKLFF. DNA of the CDR3: TGTGCCAGCAGCCCCAGCTGGGACAAGCAGAATAATGAAAAACTGTTTTTT.

The genes are TRBV6-5 and TRBJ1-5; 8 nucleotides align to TRBD1. The CDR3 totals 13 residues. V lost 9 bases, J lost 7 bases, and 8 bases stayed unmatched. Looked up from germline, CDR1 is MNHEY and CDR2 is SVGAGI. DNA of the CDR3: TGTGCCAGTTCCAGGGGGCGAGAACAGCCCCAGCATTTT. Protein sequence: CASSRGREQPQHF.

The chain joins TRBV4-2 to TRBJ2-2; TRBD1 agrees at 9 bases. V lost 8 bases and J lost 5; bases outside the gene matches: 9. This CDR3 region has 15 residues. Per the germline V gene, CDR1 is LGHNA and CDR2 is YNFKEQ. The CDR3 reads CASSPGQGVTGELFF. The CDR3 DNA sequence: TGTGCCAGCTCACCGGGACAGGGTGTTACCGGGGAGCTGTTTTTT.

J is TRBJ1-4 and V is TRBV28; perhaps TRBD1 as D (5 bases). CDR1 and CDR2 (germline): MDHEN, SYDVKM. Trimming shortened V by 6 bases and J by 5 bases, and 16 bases separated the two germline ends. The CDR3 is made up of 15 amino acids. CDR3 amino acids: CASRRRANPNEKLFF. CDR3 DNA: TGTGCCAGCAGACGCAGGGCTAACCCAAATGAAAAACTGTTTTTT.

The rearrangement links TRBV5-4 to TRBJ2-5; 8 bases fit TRBD2. The germline V gene has CDR1 SGHNT and CDR2 YYREEE (reference sequence). There are 14 residues in the CDR3. The V segment lost 2 bases and the J segment 5 bases; nucleotides outside the gene matches: 5. CDR3 nucleotide sequence: TGTGCCAGCAGCTTTCGGGAGGGCCGGGAGACCCAGTACTTC. Translated: CASSFREGRETQYF.

V is TRBV5-1 and J is TRBJ1-4; 9 bases map to TRBD1. The CDR3 is 16 amino acids. Germline CDR1 reads SGHRS; CDR2 reads YFSETQ. The V gene end was trimmed by 0 bases and the J gene end by 5 bases; junction bases not matched to a gene: 5. CDR3 region: CASSLGGQGVNEKLFF. CDR3 DNA: TGCGCCAGCAGCTTGGGGGGACAGGGAGTAAATGAAAAACTGTTTTTT.

The chain links TRBV2 to TRBJ1-1; no clear D gene. V lost 1 base and J lost 1, with 7 bases in between. Germline V gene lookup returns CDR1 SNHLY and CDR2 FYNNEI. There are 14 residues in the CDR3. CDR3 bases: TGTGCCAGCAGTGAAGTGGCCCAGAACACTGAAGCTTTCTTT. Protein: CASSEVAQNTEAFF.

This rearrangement joins TRBV30 to TRBJ1-3; the D is unclear. Germline V lookup: CDR1 GTSNPN, CDR2 SVGIG (reference sequence). V lost 2 bases to trimming and J lost 5 bases, with 19 bases between them. The CDR3 contains 16 residues. CDR3 loop: CAWSSPQQAQRNTIYF. The CDR3, as DNA: TGTGCCTGGAGTTCCCCCCAGCAGGCGCAACGAAACACCATATATTTT.

The rearrangement uses TRBV2 and TRBJ2-2, with a possible D match to TRBD2 (5 bases). CDR3 length: 13 amino acids. Trimming took 10 bases from V and 3 from J, leaving 12 bases between them. CDR1 SNHLY and CDR2 FYNNEI come from the germline V gene. This CDR3 is CATQAGDTGELFF. CDR3 sequence (DNA): TGTGCCACTCAGGCCGGGGACACCGGGGAGCTGTTTTTT.

This clone showed up just once. This sequence joins TRBV6-5 and TRBJ2-7, with 8 bases lining up with TRBD1. The CDR3 is 14 residues long. Germline trimming cut 6 bases from V and 2 bases from J; bases unmatched to any gene: 6. The germline gives CDR1 MNHEY, CDR2 SVGAGI. The CDR3 protein is CASSTGGPAYEQYF. The CDR3 DNA reads as TGTGCCAGCAGCACAGGGGGTCCGGCCTACGAGCAGTACTTC.

The rearrangement links TRBV18 to TRBJ2-7; a weak D match, TRBD1 (6 bases). This CDR3 region has 13 residues. Per the germline V gene, CDR1 is KGHSH and CDR2 is LQKENI. V lost 7 bases and J 0 bases, leaving 10 bases between the germline ends. The CDR3, as DNA: TGTGCCAGCTGCGACAGGAGCTCCTACGAGCAGTACTTC. It translates to CASCDRSSYEQYF.

The chain has TRBV5-4 and TRBJ2-3; D uncertain. This CDR3 spans 15 amino acids. Germline values: CDR1 SGHNT, CDR2 YYREEE (reference sequence). Trimming stripped 0 bases from V and 0 bases from J, with 8 bases between. The DNA of the CDR3 is TGTGCCAGCAGCTTGGCTCCAGCGAGCACAGATACGCAGTATTTT. This translates into CASSLAPASTDTQYF.

The rearrangement uses TRBV30 and TRBJ1-5; no reliable D call. The CDR3 has 13 amino acids. Deletions cut 3 bases from V and 0 bases from J, with 6 bases between. CDR1 is GTSNPN, CDR2 SVGIG, per germline (reference sequence). The CDR3 DNA reads as TGTGCCTGGAGCCAAATTAGCAATCAGCCCCAGCATTTT. Protein: CAWSQISNQPQHF. Full variable domain (outside the CDR3, taken from reference TRBV30 and TRBJ1-5): SQTIHQWPATLVQPVGSPLSLECTVEGTSNPNLYWYRQAAGRGLQLLFYSVGIGQISSEVPQNLSASRPQDRQFILSSKKLLLSDSGFYLCAWSQISNQPQHFGDGTRLSIL.

This clone came up once. The chain recombines TRBV7-2 with TRBJ1-1; D is ambiguous. Deletions cut 3 bases from V and 13 bases from J, with 12 bases between. The CDR3 has 11 residues. Germline CDR1 SGHTA, CDR2 FQGNSA. CDR3 region: CASSFEGSGFF. In DNA, the CDR3 is TGTGCCAGCAGCTTTGAAGGATCAGGTTTCTTT.

The chain employs TRBV4-1 and TRBJ1-2; D gene unclear. Trimming cost V 0 bases and J 4 bases, with 6 bases left between them. Per the germline V gene, CDR1 is MGHRA and CDR2 is YSYEKL. There are 13 residues in the CDR3. In DNA, the CDR3 is TGCGCCAGCAGCCAAGATGCGGGCTATGGCTACACCTTC. Its translation: CASSQDAGYGYTF.

The V gene is TRBV21-1, the J gene TRBJ2-2; TRBD1, as called in the table, went unchecked against the DNA. TRBV21-1 is recorded as a pseudogene. CDR3 length equals 14 residues. CDR3 region: CASSGDREDGELFF. CDR3 nucleotides: TGTGCCAGCAGTGGAGACAGAGAGGACGGGGAGCTGTTTTTT.

The V and J genes are TRBV30 and TRBJ2-1; 10 nucleotides line up with TRBD2. There are 14 residues in the CDR3. V lost 8 bases, J lost 4 bases, and 8 bases stayed unmatched. The germline CDR1 and CDR2 sequences are GTSNPN and SVGIG (reference sequence). CDR3 region: CAGAGGPSYNEQFF. The DNA of the CDR3 is TGTGCCGGAGCGGGAGGGCCTTCTTACAATGAGCAGTTCTTC.

V usage is TRBV19 and J usage is TRBJ2-3; D might be TRBD2 (6 bases). Trimming left V 11 bases short and J 2 bases short, with 14 bases between. CDR3 length equals 13 residues. The germline CDR1 and CDR2 sequences are LNHDA and SQIVND (reference sequence). The CDR3 DNA sequence: TGTGCCCACGCAAGGACTACCACAGATACGCAGTATTTT. Translation: CAHARTTTDTQYF.

The chain uses TRBV25-1 and TRBJ2-5, with 9 positions matching TRBD1. The CDR3 loop spans 17 amino acids. Germline assignment: CDR1 MGHDK and CDR2 SYGVNS. Trimming removed 2 bases from V and 0 bases from J; junction bases left unmatched: 7. CDR3 sequence (DNA): TGTGCCAGCAGTGAACAGGGACAGGGAAAGGACCAAGAGACCCAGTACTTC. It translates to CASSEQGQGKDQETQYF.

The gene calls are TRBV5-8 and TRBJ1-2; TRBD1 is a possible D gene (5 bases). CDR1 is SGHTS, CDR2 YDEGEE, per germline. The CDR3 totals 16 residues. The V end lost 0 bases, the J end lost 3 bases, and 15 bases lay between the germline ends. The CDR3 spells CASSLGLAGGDYGYTF. CDR3 bases: TGTGCCAGCAGCTTGGGACTTGCTGGGGGGGACTATGGCTACACCTTC.